The present entry profiles one TCR beta chain with its context. The data were obtained in a study of blood T cell repertoires in COVID-19. Study information: Samples representing acute and convalescent COVID-19 were sourced from the United States, Italy and Spain. T cells, B-cell-depleted T cells, or PBMCs provided the cDNA or gDNA that served as material.

The CDR3 runs to 11 residues. Germline V gene sequence: CDR1 SGHAT, CDR2 FQDESV (reference sequence). V lost 4 bases, J lost 5 bases, and 4 bases lay in between. Original processing methods: Nucleated cell number was recorded as an estimate derived from reference gene primer amplification. The table came from immunoSEQ multiplex PCR; TCRdb's copy has only in-frame clones and leaves some out. That table gives V, J and clone size, and the DNA gave D and trimming. Among over 150,000 clones, about 80% were seen once, and the ten largest hold 6.5% to 8.5%. The material sequenced was peripheral blood. The clonotype was recovered from a human donor with acute or convalescent COVID-19. The donor label of this sample is uncertain. The genes are TRBV11-1 and TRBJ2-3; D gene ambiguous. The CDR3 loop is CASSSGDTQYF. In DNA form, the CDR3 reads TGTGCCAGCAGCTCGGGAGATACGCAGTATTTT.